This TCR beta chain was retrieved from a study of early T cells in non-severe SARS-CoV-2 infection (dated by TCRdb to about 2021). In terms of the full investigation: TCR sequencing used bulk RNA from unsorted whole blood, so alpha and beta chains could not be paired. On the study overall, not on this receptor specifically: VDJdb matching was skewed toward anti-spike CD8 responses, so virus-specific expansions were likely underestimated and private and CD4 specificities were missed.

Receptor libraries were prepared by 5' RACE. The reads were generated on a NextSeq 500. The TCR library protocol attached unique molecular identifiers to individual cDNA molecules to correct for sequencing error and PCR bias. TCR alpha and beta chains were both sequenced, and the abundances of alpha and beta sequences in each sample were closely correlated with each other. Per the original workflow: V gene, J gene and CDR3 annotation of TCR sequences was performed with Decombinator V4. TCRs were defined as expanded if a significant change between any two time points was detected under a Poisson model with p below 0.0001. TCR abundances were normalised to the total number of TCRs sequenced in each sample and reported as counts per million. MAIT TCRs were defined by TRAV1-2 paired with TRAJ12, TRAJ20 or TRAJ33, and iNKT TCRs by TRAV10 paired with TRAJ18. A search of VDJdb, accessed on 1 November 2021, was run for TCRs annotated to CMV, EBV and SARS-CoV-2, with TCRs annotated for multiple antigens excluded. TCRdb reworked the public reads: Q25 trimming with fastp, MiXCR clone assembly, productive beta chains retained. Rows are unified per CDR3 protein, each entry keeping the most common DNA and genes. The V and J calls were not made by the authors but by TCRdb's processing. Here the sample has some 100,000 distinct CDR3 sequences; about 15% occur a single time. The ten top clones hold 0.58% of the sample.

With respect to this clonotype: Its antigen is not yet known. Base quality data are lacking; no much larger clone is found one base away.

The study was a case-control design nested within a healthcare worker cohort in London, UK, with weekly nasopharyngeal swab PCR tests and blood sampling. Between 23 and 31 March 2020, the week of the UK lockdown, healthcare workers were enrolled and then followed up weekly for as long as 16 weeks. Deletion took 7 bases off V and 2 bases off J, with a span of 16 bases between the germline ends. The CDR3 goes from the cysteine to the phenylalanine over 15 residues. The CDR3 DNA has 45 bases and is translated from base 1. CDR1 and CDR2, looked up from the germline V gene (reference sequence), are LNHDA and SQIVND.

This chain joins TRBV19 to TRBJ2-3, with no confidently assigned D gene. The origin of this receptor is an adult who was a healthcare worker with PCR-confirmed SARS-CoV-2 infection or an uninfected control (not recorded which). The sample comprised whole blood. DNA sequence: TGTGCCAGTAATTCTGGCAAACTGTCCACAGATACGCAGTATTTT. Translated, it gives CASNSGKLSTDTQYF.